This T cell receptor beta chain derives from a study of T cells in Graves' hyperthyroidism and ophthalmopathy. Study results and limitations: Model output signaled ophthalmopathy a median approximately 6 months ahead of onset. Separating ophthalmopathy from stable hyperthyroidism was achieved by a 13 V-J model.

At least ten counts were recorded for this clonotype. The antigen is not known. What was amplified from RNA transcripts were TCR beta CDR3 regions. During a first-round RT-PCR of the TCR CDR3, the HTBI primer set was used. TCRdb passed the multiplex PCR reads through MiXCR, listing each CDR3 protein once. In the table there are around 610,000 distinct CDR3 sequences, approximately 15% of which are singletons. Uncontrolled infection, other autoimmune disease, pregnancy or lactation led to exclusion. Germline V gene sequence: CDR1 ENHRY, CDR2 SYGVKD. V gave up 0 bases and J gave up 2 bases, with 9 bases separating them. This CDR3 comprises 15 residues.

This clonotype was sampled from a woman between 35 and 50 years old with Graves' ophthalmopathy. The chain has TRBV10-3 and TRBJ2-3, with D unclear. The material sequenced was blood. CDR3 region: CAISESSRSTDTQYF. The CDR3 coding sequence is TGTGCCATCAGTGAGTCAAGCCGATCCACAGATACGCAGTATTTT.